These 26 T cell receptor beta chains were sequenced from one sample in a study of blood T cells in healthy people across ages. A sample-barcoded 5' primer and a J-beta primer mix were used in a second PCR of roughly 6 to 11 cycles. Via MiXCR, TCRdb re-called the 5' RACE reads, giving one row per CDR3 protein. This table has about 1.6 million distinct CDR3 sequences, 30% to 35% appearing once. The sample was blood. Receptors originate from a woman aged 30 to 39 in good health.

This clonotype has a handful of counts. This chain links TRBV6-6 with TRBJ2-5; D is uncertain. Trimming left V 6 bases short and J 6 bases short, with 8 bases between. The CDR3 totals 11 residues. Germline CDR1 reads MNHNY; CDR2 reads SVGAGI (reference sequence). In nucleotides, the CDR3 is TGTGCCAGCAGCGATCGGCAGACCCAGTACTTC. Translating gives CASSDRQTQYF.

The chain uses TRBV20-1 and TRBJ2-4; the D is unclear. The J call may be wrong; the DNA end is better matched by TRBJ2-7. This CDR3 comprises 17 residues. Germline CDR1 reads DFQATT; CDR2 reads SNEGSKA (reference sequence). The CDR3 DNA reads as TGCAGTGCTAGAGATCCTTTAGAGAGAGCTCAAACCTACGAGCAGTACTTC. Its translation is CSARDPLERAQTYEQYF.

The rearrangement uses TRBV9 and TRBJ2-2, with TRBD2 as a possible D gene (7 bases). Looked up from germline, CDR1 is SGDLS and CDR2 is YYNGEE. This CDR3 comprises 16 residues. Deletions cut 4 bases from V and 3 bases from J, with 16 bases between. Written as DNA, the CDR3 is TGTGCCAGCAGCCCTAGTGGGGGGGCTGACACCGGGGAGCTGTTTTTT. Translation: CASSPSGGADTGELFF.

This clonotype was seen more than once but under ten times. The CDR3 DNA reads TGTGCCAGCAGTTTTCAGGGGGTTGGGGACACTGAAGCTTTCTTT. Amino acid sequence: CASSFQGVGDTEAFF. The gene calls are TRBV12-3 or TRBV12-4 and TRBJ1-1; 7 nucleotides match TRBD1. This CDR3 has 15 amino acids. The V and J ends lost 3 bases and 3 bases, in that order; junction bases with no gene match: 7.

The sample holds a few counts of this clonotype. The genes are TRBV24-1 and TRBJ2-2; a weak D match, TRBD1 (6 bases). The CDR3 contains 17 residues. V shed 5 bases and J shed 1 base, with 16 bases lying between them. CDR1 is KGHDR and CDR2 is SFDVKD in the germline V gene. CDR3 region: CATSGAGRGGNTGELFF. The CDR3 bases are TGTGCCACCAGTGGGGCAGGCAGAGGGGGGAACACCGGGGAGCTGTTTTTT.

The chain carries TRBV10-3 and TRBJ2-5; D is perhaps TRBD2 (5 bases). The end of the DNA is better explained by TRBJ2-7, so the J call may be wrong. The CDR3 spans 14 residues. The germline CDR1 and CDR2 sequences are ENHRY and SYGVKD. The DNA of the CDR3 is TGTGCCATCAGCCCCGGGAAGACTACTGTCGAGCAGTACTTC. Amino acid sequence: CAISPGKTTVEQYF.

About this clonotype itself: A much larger clone lies a single base off, so this may be a read error. The chain employs TRBV5-1 and TRBJ2-5; 8 positions agree with TRBD2. The junction had 7 bases not matched to a gene; V was cut back by 1 base and J by 5 bases. This CDR3 has 15 amino acids. CDR1 is SGHRS, CDR2 YFSETQ, per germline. The CDR3 bases are TGCGCCAGCAGCTTGAACTCGGGGGGGCCCGAGACCCAGTACTTC. This gives the protein CASSLNSGGPETQYF. Complete variable domain (other parts from reference TRBV5-1 and TRBJ2-5): KAGVTQTPRYLIKTRGQQVTLSCSPISGHRSVSWYQQTPGQGLQFLFEYFSETQRNKGNFPGRFSGRQFSNSRSEMNVSTLELGDSALYLCASSLNSGGPETQYFGPGTRLLVL.

The chain links TRBV3-1 to TRBJ2-5; D ambiguous. This CDR3 has 12 residues. Germline CDR1 and CDR2: LGHDT and YNNKEL (reference sequence). The V gene lost 3 bases and the J gene lost 5 bases, with 7 bases spanning the gap. DNA of the CDR3: TGTGCCAGCAGCCACTCGCGGGAGACCCAGTACTTC. Translated, it gives CASSHSRETQYF.

This chain joins TRBV6-5 and TRBJ2-2; D not certain. Germline CDR1 reads MNHEY; CDR2 reads SVGAGI. V lost 5 bases and J 4 bases, leaving 11 bases between the germline ends. The CDR3 is made up of 14 amino acids. CDR3 loop: CASSAGIATGELFF. The CDR3 region has the DNA TGTGCCAGCAGTGCTGGGATCGCCACCGGGGAGCTGTTTTTT.

Notes on this clonotype: One junction end does not reproduce the germline sequence, and a read error may be involved. The chain carries TRBV27 and TRBJ2-7, with a tentative D call TRBD2 (6 bases). The CDR3 loop spans 16 amino acids. Germline lookup yields CDR1 MNHEY and CDR2 SMNVEV (reference sequence). The CDR3 loop reads CASSYSGGTLIWERYF. The CDR3 DNA reads TGTGCCAGCTCCTATTCGGGCGGGACCCTAATTTGGGAGCGGTACTTC.

This clonotype was seen a few times. The chain employs TRBV28 and TRBJ1-1; D not certain. Germline lookup yields CDR1 MDHEN and CDR2 SYDVKM. V lost 6 bases, J lost 2 bases, and 7 bases lay in between. The CDR3 is 12 amino acids. The CDR3 loop reads CASRFSNTEAFF. The CDR3 nucleotides read TGTGCCAGCAGGTTCTCAAACACTGAAGCTTTCTTT. Supplemented by reference TRBV28 and TRBJ1-1, the full variable domain reads DVKVTQSSRYLVKRTGEKVFLECVQDMDHENMFWYRQDPGLGLRLIYFSYDVKMKEKGDIPEGYSVSREKKERFSLILESASTNQTSMYLCASRFSNTEAFFGQGTRLTVV.

The J gene is TRBJ2-7, the V gene TRBV20-1; D gene uncertain. CDR3 length: 12 residues. V dropped 3 bases and J dropped 0 bases, with 6 bases sitting between them. CDR1 DFQATT and CDR2 SNEGSKA come from the germline V gene (reference sequence). CDR3 in DNA: TGCAGTGCTAGTTTGTTCTCCTACGAGCAGTACTTC. Encoded protein: CSASLFSYEQYF.

With regard to this clonotype: The conserved phenylalanine or tryptophan normally closing the CDR3 is absent here, so this likely arose from a read error. V and J are TRBV18 and TRBJ2-1; D not resolved. The germline CDR1 and CDR2 sequences are KGHSH and LQKENI. The V end was cut by 2 bases, the J end by 0 bases, with 8 bases between. This CDR3 contains 15 residues. CDR3 bases: TGTGCCAGCTCACCATGGGTAAGCTCCTACAATGAGCAGTTCTGC. Amino acid sequence: CASSPWVSSYNEQFC.

In DNA form, the CDR3 reads TGTGCCAGCAGCCGAGCGGCCTCTACCTCCTACGAGCAGTACTTC. Translating it yields CASSRAASTSYEQYF. V usage is TRBV3-1 and J usage is TRBJ2-7, with D tentatively TRBD2 (5 bases). The ends were cut back, 4 bases at V and 0 bases at J, with 13 bases in the middle. Germline CDR1 is LGHDT and CDR2 is YNNKEL (reference sequence). The CDR3 totals 15 residues.

A remark on this clonotype: The junction does not match germline at one end; this may be a read error. The rearrangement links TRBV5-1 to TRBJ1-2; a possible D gene is TRBD1 (5 bases). The CDR3 totals 13 residues. Germline CDR1 and CDR2: SGHRS and YFSETQ. CDR3 protein: CASSSSGESGCTF. CDR3 in DNA: TGCGCCAGCAGCTCGTCGGGGGAGAGTGGCTGCACCTTC.

The chain links TRBV20-1 to TRBJ2-7; 7 bases are shared with TRBD2. J was trimmed by 3 bases and V by 0 bases; bases with no gene match: 5. This CDR3 comprises 14 residues. Per germline, CDR1 DFQATT and CDR2 SNEGSKA (reference sequence). As DNA, the CDR3 is TGCAGTGCTAGAGAGGGAGGACTAGTCTACGAGCAGTACTTC. Translating gives CSAREGGLVYEQYF.

This clonotype has ten or more counts. The chain uses TRBV10-3 and TRBJ2-1; 14 positions match TRBD2. J lost 9 bases, V lost 5 bases, and 6 bases had no gene match. The germline V gene has CDR1 ENHRY and CDR2 SYGVKD. This CDR3 has 15 residues. The CDR3 coding sequence is TGTGCCATCAGTCCGGGACTAGCGGGAGTCGGTGAGCAGTTCTTC. Its translation: CAISPGLAGVGEQFF.

This clonotype was counted at least ten times. The rearrangement links TRBV28 to TRBJ2-5; 12 positions match TRBD2. Germline-derived CDR1 and CDR2 are MDHEN and SYDVKM. V was pared by 3 bases and J by 5 bases, with 4 bases of the junction left unmatched. The CDR3 has 15 residues. Here the CDR3 reads CASSLTSGRGETQYF. In nucleotides, the CDR3 is TGTGCCAGCAGTTTGACTAGCGGGAGAGGGGAGACCCAGTACTTC.

This clonotype occurred a few times. V is TRBV20-1 and J is TRBJ2-5; no clear D. CDR3 length: 13 amino acids. CDR1 is DFQATT, CDR2 SNEGSKA, per germline (reference sequence). Trimming stripped 6 bases from V and 2 bases from J, with 13 bases between. CDR3 loop: CSAQVAAQETQYF. The CDR3 region has the DNA TGCAGTGCGCAGGTGGCAGCACAAGAGACCCAGTACTTC.

This clonotype is a singleton in its sample. The V and J genes are TRBV30 and TRBJ2-3; 9 bases match TRBD1. Germline trimming cut 5 bases from V and 0 bases from J; bases unmatched to any gene: 3. The length of the CDR3 is 14 residues. From germline, CDR1 is GTSNPN and CDR2 SVGIG (reference sequence). The CDR3 DNA is TGTGCCTGGGACAGGGGGTCTAGCACAGATACGCAGTATTTT. This sequence encodes CAWDRGSSTDTQYF.

This rearrangement joins TRBV15 to TRBJ1-2; 10 positions match TRBD1. The CDR3 loop spans 14 amino acids. Germline-derived CDR1 and CDR2 are LNHNV and YYDKDF (reference sequence). V shed 0 bases, J shed 8 bases, and the junction held 3 bases outside the gene matches. For the CDR3, the DNA is TGTGCCACCAGCAGAGATAGGACAGGGGGAGGCTACACCTTC. Its protein product is CATSRDRTGGGYTF.

This clonotype has at least ten counts. V gene TRBV29-1 combines with J gene TRBJ2-7; D unresolved. Germline V gene data show CDR1 as SQVTM and CDR2 as ANQGSEA. V lost 5 bases to trimming and J lost 6 bases, with 11 bases between them. This CDR3 has 11 amino acids. CDR3 residues: CSVLRNGEQYF. CDR3 DNA: TGCAGCGTTCTTCGTAACGGCGAGCAGTACTTC.

The chain recombines TRBV25-1 with TRBJ2-1, with TRBD2 as a possible D gene (6 bases). The CDR3 spans 14 residues. V was cut by 1 base and J by 6 bases, with 10 bases left in between. Germline CDR1 is MGHDK and CDR2 is SYGVNS. Here the CDR3 reads CASSELGGSNEQFF. In DNA form, the CDR3 reads TGTGCCAGCAGTGAATTGGGGGGTAGCAATGAGCAGTTCTTC.

The genes are TRBV11-2 and TRBJ2-1, with TRBD2 matching over 9 bases. Germline trimming cut 4 bases from V and 6 bases from J; bases unmatched to any gene: 7. Germline-derived CDR1 and CDR2 are SGHAT and FQNNGV. The CDR3 runs to 15 residues. CDR3 sequence: CASSSIAGESNEQFF. Here the CDR3 DNA reads TGTGCCAGCAGCTCAATAGCGGGAGAGTCCAATGAGCAGTTCTTC.

V is TRBV20-1 and J is TRBJ2-1, with unresolved D. There are 13 residues in the CDR3. Germline-derived CDR1 and CDR2 are DFQATT and SNEGSKA (reference sequence). V dropped 4 bases and J dropped 7 bases, with 14 bases sitting between them. The CDR3, as DNA: TGCAGTGCTAAACGTCTAGATGGAAATGAGCAGTTCTTC. It is translated as CSAKRLDGNEQFF.

This clonotype was seen more than once but under ten times. The CDR3 bases are TGTGCCAGCCAGAGGGAAGGGGAGACCCAGTACTTC. Translated, it gives CASQREGETQYF. The chain is built from TRBV2 and TRBJ2-7; D perhaps matches TRBD2 (5 bases). The DNA end is a closer match to TRBJ2-5, so the J assignment may be wrong. Germline V gene sequence: CDR1 SNHLY, CDR2 FYNNEI. The CDR3 has 12 residues.